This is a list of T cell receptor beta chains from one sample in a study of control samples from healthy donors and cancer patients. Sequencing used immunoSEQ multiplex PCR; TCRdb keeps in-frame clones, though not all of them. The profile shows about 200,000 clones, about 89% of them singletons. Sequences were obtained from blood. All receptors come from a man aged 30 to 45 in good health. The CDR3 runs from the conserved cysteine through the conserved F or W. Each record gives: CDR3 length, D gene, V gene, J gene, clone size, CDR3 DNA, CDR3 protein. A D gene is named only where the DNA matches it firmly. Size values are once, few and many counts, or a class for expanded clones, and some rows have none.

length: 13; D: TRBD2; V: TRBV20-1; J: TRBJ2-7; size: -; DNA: TGCAGTGCTAGTGCGGGGGGAAGATACGAGCAGTACTTC; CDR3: CSASAGGRYEQYF
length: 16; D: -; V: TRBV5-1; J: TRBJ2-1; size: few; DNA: TGCGCCAGCAGCTCCTATGGCAGTCAATCCTACAATGAGCAGTTCTTC; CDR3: CASSSYGSQSYNEQFF
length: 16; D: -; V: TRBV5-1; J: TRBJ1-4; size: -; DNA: TGCGCCAGCAGCCCTGTCGCGGGCTTCGGGAGTGAAAAACTGTTTTTT; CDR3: CASSPVAGFGSEKLFF
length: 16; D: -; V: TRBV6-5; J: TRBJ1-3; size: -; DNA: TGTGCCAGCAGTTTAGGGGGAACCTTCTCTGGAAACACCATATATTTT; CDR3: CASSLGGTFSGNTIYF
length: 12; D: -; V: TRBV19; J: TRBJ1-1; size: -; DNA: TGTGCCAGTAGTATAGAGGACACTGAAGCTTTCTTT; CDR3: CASSIEDTEAFF
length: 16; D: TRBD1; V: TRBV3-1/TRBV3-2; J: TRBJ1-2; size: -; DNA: TGTGCCAGCAGCCAAGTCCTCGGGACAGGCCCATATGGCTACACCTTC; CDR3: CASSQVLGTGPYGYTF
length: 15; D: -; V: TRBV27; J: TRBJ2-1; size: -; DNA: TGTGCCAGCCGCCCGAGGGAGCTACTATACAATGAGCAGTTCTTC; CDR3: CASRPRELLYNEQFF
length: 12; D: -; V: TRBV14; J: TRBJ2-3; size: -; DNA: TGTGCCAGCAGCTTAGCGACAGATACGCAGTATTTT; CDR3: CASSLATDTQYF
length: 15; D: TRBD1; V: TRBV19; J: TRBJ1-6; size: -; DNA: TGTGCCAGTAGTGTACAAGACAGGGCCTGGTCACCCCTCCACTTT; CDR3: CASSVQDRAWSPLHF
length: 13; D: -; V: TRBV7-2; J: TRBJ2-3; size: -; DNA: TGTGCCAGCAGCTTCATGGGGATAGATACGCAGTATTTT; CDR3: CASSFMGIDTQYF
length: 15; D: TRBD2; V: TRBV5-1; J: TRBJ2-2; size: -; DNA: TGCGCCAGCCGCAAAACGGGGGGGATCGCCGGGGAGCTGTTTTTT; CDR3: CASRKTGGIAGELFF
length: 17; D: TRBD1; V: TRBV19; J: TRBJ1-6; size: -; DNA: TGTGCCAGTAGTAACTCCTTCACCACAGGGGGTAATTCACCCCTCCACTTT; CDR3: CASSNSFTTGGNSPLHF
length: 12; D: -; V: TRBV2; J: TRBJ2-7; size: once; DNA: TGTGCCAGCAGTGTAGCAGGGTACGAGCAGTACTTC; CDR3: CASSVAGYEQYF
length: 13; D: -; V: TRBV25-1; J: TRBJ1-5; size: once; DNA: TGTGCCAGCAGGGGGCCGGGCAATCAGCCCCAGCATTTT; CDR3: CASRGPGNQPQHF
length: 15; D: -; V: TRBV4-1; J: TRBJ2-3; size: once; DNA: TGCGCCAGCAGCCGATCTACAGAGAACACAGATACGCAGTATTTT; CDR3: CASSRSTENTDTQYF
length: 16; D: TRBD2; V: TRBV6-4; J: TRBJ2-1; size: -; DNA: TGTGCCAGCAGTGACCCAGCGGGGGGGAGGGGCAATGAGCAGTTCTTC; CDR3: CASSDPAGGRGNEQFF
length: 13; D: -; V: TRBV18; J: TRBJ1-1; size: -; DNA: TGTGCCAGCTCAGGTGACAGAAACACTGAAGCTTTCTTT; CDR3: CASSGDRNTEAFF
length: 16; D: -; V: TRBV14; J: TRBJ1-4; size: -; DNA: TGTGCCAGCAGCCAAGGGGCCGGCGCAACTAATGAAAAACTGTTTTTT; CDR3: CASSQGAGATNEKLFF
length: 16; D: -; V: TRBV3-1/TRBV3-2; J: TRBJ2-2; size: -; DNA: TGTGCCAGCAGCCACCGCCGGGCTCGGGACACCGGGGAGCTGTTTTTT; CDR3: CASSHRRARDTGELFF
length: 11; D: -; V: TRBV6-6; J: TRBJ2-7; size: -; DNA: TGTGCCAGCACCGGCCGATACGAGCAGTACTTC; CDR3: CASTGRYEQYF
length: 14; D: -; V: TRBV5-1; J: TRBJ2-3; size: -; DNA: TGCGCCAGCAGCTTGGGGACTAGCACAGATACGCAGTATTTT; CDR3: CASSLGTSTDTQYF
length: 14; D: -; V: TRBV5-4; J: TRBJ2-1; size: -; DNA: TGTGCCAGCTCTCCTGGAGGGGGCAGCAATGAGCAGTTCTTC; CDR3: CASSPGGGSNEQFF
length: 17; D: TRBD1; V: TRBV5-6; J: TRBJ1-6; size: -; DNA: TGTGCCAGCAGCTGGGGACAGTCTTTCTCCTATAATTCACCCCTCCACTTT; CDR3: CASSWGQSFSYNSPLHF
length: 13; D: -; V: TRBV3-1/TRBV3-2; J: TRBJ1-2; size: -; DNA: TGTGCCAGCAGCCACGGAGAGTCGAGAGGCTACACCTTC; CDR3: CASSHGESRGYTF
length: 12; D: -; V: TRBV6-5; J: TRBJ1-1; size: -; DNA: TGTGCCAGCAAGAACATGAACACTGAAGCTTTCTTT; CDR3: CASKNMNTEAFF
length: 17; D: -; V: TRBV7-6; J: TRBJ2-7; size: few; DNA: TGTGCCAGCAGCTCCGGGGGCAGGGCTAGTGCTCCCTACGAGCAGTACTTC; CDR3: CASSSGGRASAPYEQYF
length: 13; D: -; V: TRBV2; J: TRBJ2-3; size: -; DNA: TGTGCCAGCAGCAAACAGGGGGGGGATACGCAGTATTTT; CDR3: CASSKQGGDTQYF
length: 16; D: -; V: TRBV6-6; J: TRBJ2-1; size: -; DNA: TGTGCCAGCAGTTACCCGGACTCCGGGGCGGGGAATGAGCAGTTCTTC; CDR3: CASSYPDSGAGNEQFF
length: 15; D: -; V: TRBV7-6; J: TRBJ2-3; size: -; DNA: TGTGCCAGCAGCATCCGGCGAAGACGCACAGATACGCAGTATTTT; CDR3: CASSIRRRRTDTQYF
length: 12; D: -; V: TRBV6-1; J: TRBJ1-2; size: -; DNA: TGTGCCAGCAGTGAGCCGACAGGTGGCTACACCTTC; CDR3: CASSEPTGGYTF
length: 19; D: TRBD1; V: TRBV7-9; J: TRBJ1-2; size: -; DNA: TGTGCCAGCAGCTTAGAAGGGCAGCTACAGGGGGCTGTGGACTATGGCTACACCTTC; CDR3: CASSLEGQLQGAVDYGYTF
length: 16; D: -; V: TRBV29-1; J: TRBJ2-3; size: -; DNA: TGCAGCGTTGAAGATTTGGGGGGGCGAGGCACAGATACGCAGTATTTT; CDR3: CSVEDLGGRGTDTQYF
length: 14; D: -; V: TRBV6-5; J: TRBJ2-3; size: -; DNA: TGTGCCAGCAGTTACTCGAAGGCTCCAAATACGCAGTATTTT; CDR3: CASSYSKAPNTQYF
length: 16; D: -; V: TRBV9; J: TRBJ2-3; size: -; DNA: TGTGCCAGCAGCGAATTAGGTATGGGGGGATCGAATACGCAGTATTTT; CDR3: CASSELGMGGSNTQYF
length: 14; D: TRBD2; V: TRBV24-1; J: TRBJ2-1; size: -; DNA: TGTGCCACCAGTGAGGGGACTAGCTACGATGAGCAGTTCTTC; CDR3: CATSEGTSYDEQFF
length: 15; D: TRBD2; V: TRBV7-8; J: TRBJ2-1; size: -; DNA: TGTGCCAGCAGCCTCAGCGGGGGGGCCTGGAATGAGCAGTTCTTC; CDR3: CASSLSGGAWNEQFF
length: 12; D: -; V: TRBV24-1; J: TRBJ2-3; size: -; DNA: TGTGCCACCGGACGGGACACAGATACGCAGTATTTT; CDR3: CATGRDTDTQYF
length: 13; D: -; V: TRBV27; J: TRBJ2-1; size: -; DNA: TGTGCCAGCAGATCACAGGGTTACAATGAGCAGTTCTTC; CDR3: CASRSQGYNEQFF
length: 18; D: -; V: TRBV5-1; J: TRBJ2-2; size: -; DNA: TGCGCCAGCAGCTTCCCACCGGGGACATCGAGGGGACGGGGGGAGCTGTTTTTT; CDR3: CASSFPPGTSRGRGELFF
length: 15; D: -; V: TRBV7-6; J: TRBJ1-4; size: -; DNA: TGTGCCAGCAGCCCTTCTCAAGACAGGAATGAAAAACTGTTTTTT; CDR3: CASSPSQDRNEKLFF
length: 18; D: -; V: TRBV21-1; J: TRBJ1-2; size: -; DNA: TGTGCCAGCAGCAAAGCCCCGAGTCTAGAAAGGACACACTATGGCTACACCTTC; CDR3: CASSKAPSLERTHYGYTF
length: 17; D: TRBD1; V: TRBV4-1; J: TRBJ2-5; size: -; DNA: TGCGCCAGCAGCCAAGATACCCCAGACAGGGGTCAAGAGACCCAGTACTTC; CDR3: CASSQDTPDRGQETQYF
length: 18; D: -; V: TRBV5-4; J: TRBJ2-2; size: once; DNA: TGTGCCAGCAGCGCTACCGTGGGGGCGCGGGGGAACACCGGGGAGCTGTTTTTT; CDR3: CASSATVGARGNTGELFF
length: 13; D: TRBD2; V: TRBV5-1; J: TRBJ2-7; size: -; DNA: TGCGCCAGCAGCTCAGGGACTAGCTCTGAGCAGTACTTC; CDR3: CASSSGTSSEQYF
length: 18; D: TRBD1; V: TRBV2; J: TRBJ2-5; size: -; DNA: TGTGCCAGCAGTGAATTAGGGGGCAGGGGATACTTCATGGAGACCCAGTACTTC; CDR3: CASSELGGRGYFMETQYF
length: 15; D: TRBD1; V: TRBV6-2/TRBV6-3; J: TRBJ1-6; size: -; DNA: TGTGCCAGCAGTTACTTACAGGGGGGGGATTCACCCCTCCACTTT; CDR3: CASSYLQGGDSPLHF
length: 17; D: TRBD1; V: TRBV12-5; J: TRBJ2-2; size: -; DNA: TGTGCTAGTGGTCAATCCCCGGGACAGGGGTACACCGGGGAGCTGTTTTTT; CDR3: CASGQSPGQGYTGELFF
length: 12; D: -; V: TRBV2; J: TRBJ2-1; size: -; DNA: TGTGCCTGCAACTGGCGGGGTCATGAGCAGTTCTTC; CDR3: CACNWRGHEQFF
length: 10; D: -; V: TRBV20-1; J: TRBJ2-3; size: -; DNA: TGCAGTGCCCCGACTGAGGGGCAGTATTTT; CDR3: CSAPTEGQYF
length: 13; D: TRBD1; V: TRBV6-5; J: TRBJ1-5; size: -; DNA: TGTGCCAGCAGTTCGGGACAGACCCAGCCCCAGCATTTT; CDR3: CASSSGQTQPQHF
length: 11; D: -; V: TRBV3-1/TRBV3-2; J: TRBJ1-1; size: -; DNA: TGTGCCAGCAGGGCCCAGGGTAACGCTTTCTTT; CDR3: CASRAQGNAFF
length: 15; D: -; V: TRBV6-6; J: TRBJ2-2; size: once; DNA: TGTGCCAGCAGACCGGAGGGACACAACACCGGGGAGCTGTTTTTT; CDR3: CASRPEGHNTGELFF